This TCR beta chain appears in the sequencing data of a study of T cells in Graves' hyperthyroidism and ophthalmopathy. Study-level information: Peripheral blood draws took place at initial diagnosis, ahead of any treatment. Whole-study findings and limits: Among thyroid clonotypes expanded above 0.001, most also appeared in blood. The model predicted ophthalmopathy a median roughly six months before onset.

This clonotype was observed many times. Its antigen remains unknown. Researchers amplified the TCR beta CDR3 regions from RNA transcripts. In the first-round RT-PCR of the TCR CDR3, the HTBI primer set was used. MiXCR, run by TCRdb on the multiplex PCR reads, gives a single entry per CDR3 protein. The table has 300,000 to 400,000 distinct CDR3 sequences, roughly 18% seen once; the top ten hold 40%. The CDR3 loop spans 16 amino acids. Germline V gene sequence: CDR1 MDHEN, CDR2 SYDVKM. V gave up 2 bases and J gave up 4 bases, with 16 bases separating them. Fresh peripheral blood, 10 ml, yielded the PBMCs.

The chain links TRBV28 to TRBJ2-3, with D unresolved. This sequence was found in a man between 18 and 29 years old with Graves' ophthalmopathy. What was sequenced was blood. The CDR3 is CASSLGLRFGPDTQYF. The CDR3 region has the DNA TGTGCCAGCAGTTTAGGCCTACGCTTCGGCCCAGATACGCAGTATTTT. The whole variable domain, remainder taken from reference TRBV28 and TRBJ2-3, is DVKVTQSSRYLVKRTGEKVFLECVQDMDHENMFWYRQDPGLGLRLIYFSYDVKMKEKGDIPEGYSVSREKKERFSLILESASTNQTSMYLCASSLGLRFGPDTQYFGPGTRLTVL.